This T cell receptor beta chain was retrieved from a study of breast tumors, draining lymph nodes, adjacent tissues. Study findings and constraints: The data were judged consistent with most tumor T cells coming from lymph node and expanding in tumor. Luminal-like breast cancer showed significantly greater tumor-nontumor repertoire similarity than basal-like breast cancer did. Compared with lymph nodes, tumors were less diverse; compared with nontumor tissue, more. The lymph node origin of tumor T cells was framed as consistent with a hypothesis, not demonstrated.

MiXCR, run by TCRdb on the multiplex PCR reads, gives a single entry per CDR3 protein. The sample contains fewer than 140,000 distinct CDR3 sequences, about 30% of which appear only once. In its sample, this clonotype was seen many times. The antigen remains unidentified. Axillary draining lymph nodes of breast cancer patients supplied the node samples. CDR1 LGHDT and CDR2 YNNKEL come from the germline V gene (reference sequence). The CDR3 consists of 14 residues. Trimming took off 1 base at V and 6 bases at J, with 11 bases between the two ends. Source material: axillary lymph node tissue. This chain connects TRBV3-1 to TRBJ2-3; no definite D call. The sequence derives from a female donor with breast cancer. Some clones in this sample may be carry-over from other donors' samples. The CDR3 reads CASSQGDGRDTQYF. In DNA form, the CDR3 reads TGTGCCAGCAGCCAAGGAGATGGTCGGGATACGCAGTATTTT.